The 4 T cell receptor beta chains given below trace back to one sample, sequenced in a study of cytomegalovirus exposure and HLA in healthy donors. Amplification used 60 Vbeta primers and 13 Jbeta primers. Sequencing was performed with immunoSEQ multiplex PCR; in TCRdb, only in-frame clones are kept and a portion is missing. The sample lists tens of thousands of clones; more than 50% were seen once. Material: PBMCs. Source of these receptors: a woman aged 40-49 years in good health and CMV-seropositive.

The genes are TRBV4-3 and TRBJ2-7; TRBD1 aligns across 9 bases. J was trimmed by 2 bases and V by 1 base; bases with no gene match: 6. The CDR3 covers 16 residues. CDR1 and CDR2 (germline): LGHNA, YSLEER. The CDR3 DNA sequence: TGCGCCAGCAGCCAAGGGGGGGACAGGGTCCCCTACGAGCAGTACTTC. Protein product: CASSQGGDRVPYEQYF.

The CDR3 protein is CASSRDRGGNTIYF. The CDR3 nucleotides read TGTGCCAGCAGCAGAGACAGGGGCGGAAACACCATATATTTT. This chain links TRBV6-6 with TRBJ1-3, with 8 bases that match TRBD1. The CDR3 contains 14 residues. V lost 6 bases to trimming and J lost 4 bases; unmatched junction nucleotides: 5. Germline assignment: CDR1 MNHNY and CDR2 SVGAGI (reference sequence).

The chain employs TRBV10-3 and TRBJ1-2; 9 positions agree with TRBD1. The germline gives CDR1 ENHRY, CDR2 SYGVKD. This CDR3 region has 15 residues. Trimming at V came to 4 bases and at J to 6 bases, leaving 9 bases not matched to a gene. Here the CDR3 reads CAISGQTGGIDGYTF. The CDR3 DNA follows: TGTGCCATCAGTGGCCAGACAGGGGGAATTGATGGCTACACCTTC.

The V gene is TRBV6-1, the J gene TRBJ1-5, with 10 bases lining up with TRBD1. With V trimmed by 5 bases and J by 5 bases, 6 bases remained unmatched. In germline, CDR1 is MNHNS, CDR2 SASEGT. The CDR3 spans 15 residues. CDR3: CASSLDRGIDQPQHF. DNA of the CDR3: TGTGCCAGCAGTTTGGACAGGGGGATTGATCAGCCCCAGCATTTT.